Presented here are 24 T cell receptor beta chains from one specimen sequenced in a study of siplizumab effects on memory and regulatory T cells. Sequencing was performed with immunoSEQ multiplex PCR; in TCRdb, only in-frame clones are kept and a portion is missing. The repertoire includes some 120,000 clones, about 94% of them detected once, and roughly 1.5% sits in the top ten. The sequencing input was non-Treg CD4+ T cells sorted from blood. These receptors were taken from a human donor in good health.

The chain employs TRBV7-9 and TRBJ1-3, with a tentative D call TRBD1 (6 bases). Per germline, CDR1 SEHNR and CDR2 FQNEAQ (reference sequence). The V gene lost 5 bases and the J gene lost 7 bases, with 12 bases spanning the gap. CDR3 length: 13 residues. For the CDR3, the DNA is TGTGCCAGCAGCGGACGTGGGGGCAACACCATATATTTT. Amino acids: CASSGRGGNTIYF.

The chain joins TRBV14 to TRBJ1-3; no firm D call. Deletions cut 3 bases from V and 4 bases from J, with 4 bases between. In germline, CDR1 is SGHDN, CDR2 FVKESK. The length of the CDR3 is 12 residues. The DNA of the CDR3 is TGTGCCAGCAGCCAGACCGGAAACACCATATATTTT. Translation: CASSQTGNTIYF.

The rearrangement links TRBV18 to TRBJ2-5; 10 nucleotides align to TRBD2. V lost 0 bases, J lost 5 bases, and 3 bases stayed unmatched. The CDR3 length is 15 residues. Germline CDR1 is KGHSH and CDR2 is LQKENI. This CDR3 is CASSPPGLAIETQYF. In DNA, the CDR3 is TGTGCCAGCTCACCACCGGGACTAGCGATCGAGACCCAGTACTTC.

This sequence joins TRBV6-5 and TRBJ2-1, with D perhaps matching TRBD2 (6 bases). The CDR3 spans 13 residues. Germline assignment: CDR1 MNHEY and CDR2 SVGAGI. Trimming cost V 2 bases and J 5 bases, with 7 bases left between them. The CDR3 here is CASSYGLNNEQFF. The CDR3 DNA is TGTGCCAGCAGTTACGGACTAAACAATGAGCAGTTCTTC.

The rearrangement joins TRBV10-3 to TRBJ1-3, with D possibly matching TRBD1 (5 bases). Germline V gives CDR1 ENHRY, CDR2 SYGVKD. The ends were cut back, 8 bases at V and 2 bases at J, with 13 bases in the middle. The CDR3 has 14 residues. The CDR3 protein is CAIDPRVPGNTIYF. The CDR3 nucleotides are TGTGCCATCGATCCCAGGGTCCCTGGAAACACCATATATTTT.

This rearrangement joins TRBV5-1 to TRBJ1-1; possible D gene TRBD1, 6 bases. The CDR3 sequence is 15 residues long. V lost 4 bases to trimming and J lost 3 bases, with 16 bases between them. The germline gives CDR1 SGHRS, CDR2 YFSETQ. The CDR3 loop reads CASSEQGQWDTEAFF. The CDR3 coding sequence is TGCGCCAGCAGCGAACAGGGTCAGTGGGACACTGAAGCTTTCTTT.

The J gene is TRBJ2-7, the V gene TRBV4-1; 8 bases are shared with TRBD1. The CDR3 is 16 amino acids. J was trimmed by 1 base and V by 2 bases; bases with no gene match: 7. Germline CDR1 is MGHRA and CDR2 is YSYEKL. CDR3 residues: CASSQPDRAQSYEQYF. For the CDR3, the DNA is TGCGCCAGCAGCCAACCGGACAGGGCACAGTCCTACGAGCAGTACTTC.

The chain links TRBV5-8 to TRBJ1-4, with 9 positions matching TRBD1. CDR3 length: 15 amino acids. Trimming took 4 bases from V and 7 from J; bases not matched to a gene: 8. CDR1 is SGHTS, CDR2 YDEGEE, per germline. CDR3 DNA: TGTGCCAGCAGCATGGACAGGGGCTATACTGAAAAACTGTTTTTT. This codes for CASSMDRGYTEKLFF.

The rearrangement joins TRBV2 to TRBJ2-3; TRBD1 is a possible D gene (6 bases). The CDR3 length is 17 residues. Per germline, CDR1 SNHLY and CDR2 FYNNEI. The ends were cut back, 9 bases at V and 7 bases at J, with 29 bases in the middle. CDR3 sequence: CASQGDQGQGNPNTQYF. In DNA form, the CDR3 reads TGTGCCAGTCAAGGAGATCAGGGACAAGGAAATCCAAATACGCAGTATTTT.

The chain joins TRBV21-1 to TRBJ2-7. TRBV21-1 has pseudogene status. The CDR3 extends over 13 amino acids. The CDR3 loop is CASSYKRIYEQYF. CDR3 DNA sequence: TGTGCCAGCAGCTATAAACGGATCTACGAGCAGTACTTC.

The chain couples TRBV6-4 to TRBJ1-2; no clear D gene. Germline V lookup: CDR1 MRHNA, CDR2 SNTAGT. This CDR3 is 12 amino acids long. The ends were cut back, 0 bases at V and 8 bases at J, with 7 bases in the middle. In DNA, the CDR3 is TGTGCCAGCAGTGACTCGAAACGAGGCTACACCTTC. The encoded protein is CASSDSKRGYTF.

CDR3 in DNA: TGTGCCAGTAGTCACCCCCCGGGCAATCAGCCCCAGCATTTT. It is translated as CASSHPPGNQPQHF. V and J are TRBV19 and TRBJ1-5, with D uncertain. CDR1 is LNHDA, CDR2 SQIVND, per germline (reference sequence). Trimming stripped 5 bases from V and 2 bases from J, with 10 bases between. The CDR3 sequence is 14 residues long.

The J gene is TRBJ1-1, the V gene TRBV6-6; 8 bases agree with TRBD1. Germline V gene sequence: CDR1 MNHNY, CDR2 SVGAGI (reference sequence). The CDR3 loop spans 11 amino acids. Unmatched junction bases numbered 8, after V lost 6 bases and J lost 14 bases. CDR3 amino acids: CASSTGTGEFF. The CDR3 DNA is TGTGCCAGCAGCACGGGGACAGGCGAATTCTTT.

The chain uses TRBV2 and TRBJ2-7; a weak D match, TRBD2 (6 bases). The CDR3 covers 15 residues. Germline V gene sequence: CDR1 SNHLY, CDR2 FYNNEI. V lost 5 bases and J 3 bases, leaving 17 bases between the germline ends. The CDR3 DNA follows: TGTGCCAGCAGTTTAGGGGACTCCGGGGGCTACGAGCAGTACTTC. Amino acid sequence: CASSLGDSGGYEQYF.

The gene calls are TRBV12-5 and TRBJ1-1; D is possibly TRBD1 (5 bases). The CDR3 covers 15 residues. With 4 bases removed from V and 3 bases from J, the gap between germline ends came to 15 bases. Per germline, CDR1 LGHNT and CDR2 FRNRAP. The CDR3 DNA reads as TGTGCTAGTGGTTGGGGGGTCTCGGGGGACACTGAAGCTTTCTTT. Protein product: CASGWGVSGDTEAFF.

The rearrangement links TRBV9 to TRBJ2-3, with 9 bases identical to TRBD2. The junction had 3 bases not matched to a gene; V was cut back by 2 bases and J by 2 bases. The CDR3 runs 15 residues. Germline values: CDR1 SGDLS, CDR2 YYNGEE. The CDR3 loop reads CASSVTSGHTDTQYF. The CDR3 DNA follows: TGTGCCAGCAGCGTTACTAGCGGGCACACAGATACGCAGTATTTT.

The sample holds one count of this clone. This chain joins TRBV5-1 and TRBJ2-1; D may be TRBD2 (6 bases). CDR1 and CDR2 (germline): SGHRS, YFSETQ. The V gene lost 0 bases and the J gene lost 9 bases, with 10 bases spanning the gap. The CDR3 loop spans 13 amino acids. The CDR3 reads CASSLGLVREQFF. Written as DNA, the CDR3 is TGCGCCAGCAGCTTGGGACTAGTTCGTGAGCAGTTCTTC.

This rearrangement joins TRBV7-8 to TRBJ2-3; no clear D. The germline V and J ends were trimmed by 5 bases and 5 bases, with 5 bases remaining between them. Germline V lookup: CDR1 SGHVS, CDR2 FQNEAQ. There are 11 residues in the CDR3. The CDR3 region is CASSLKDTQYF. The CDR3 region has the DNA TGTGCCAGCAGCCTGAAAGATACGCAGTATTTT.

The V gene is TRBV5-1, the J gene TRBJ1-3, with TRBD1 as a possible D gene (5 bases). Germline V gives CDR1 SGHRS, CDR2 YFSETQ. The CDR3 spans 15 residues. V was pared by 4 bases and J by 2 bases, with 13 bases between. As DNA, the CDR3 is TGCGCCAGCAGCCCTGGGGACGCTACTGGAAACACCATATATTTT. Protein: CASSPGDATGNTIYF.

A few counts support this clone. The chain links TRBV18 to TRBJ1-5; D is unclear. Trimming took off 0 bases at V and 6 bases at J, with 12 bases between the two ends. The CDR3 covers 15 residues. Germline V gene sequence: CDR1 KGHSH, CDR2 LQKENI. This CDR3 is CASSPPGEGGQPQHF. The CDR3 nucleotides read TGTGCCAGCTCACCACCCGGGGAGGGAGGTCAGCCCCAGCATTTT.

The DNA for the CDR3 is TGTGCCAGCAGCGGGACAGGGAATCTGGAGACCCAGTACTTC. Protein product: CASSGTGNLETQYF. This chain links TRBV5-8 with TRBJ2-5; 9 bases agree with TRBD1. V gave up 4 bases and J gave up 5 bases; unmatched junction bases: 6. CDR3 length equals 14 residues. Germline V CDR1 and CDR2: SGHTS, YDEGEE.

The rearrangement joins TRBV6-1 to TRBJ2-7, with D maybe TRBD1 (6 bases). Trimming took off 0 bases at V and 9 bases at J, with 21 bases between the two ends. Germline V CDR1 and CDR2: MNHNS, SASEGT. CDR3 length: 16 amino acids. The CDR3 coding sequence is TGTGCCAGCAGTGAAGCGTTCACAGGGTCATACAGAAGGCAGTACTTC. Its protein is CASSEAFTGSYRRQYF.

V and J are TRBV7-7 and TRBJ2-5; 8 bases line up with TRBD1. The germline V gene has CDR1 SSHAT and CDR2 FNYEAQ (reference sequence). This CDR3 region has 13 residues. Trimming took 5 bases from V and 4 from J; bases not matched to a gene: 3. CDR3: CASSGQGGETQYF. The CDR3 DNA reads TGTGCCAGCAGCGGACAGGGTGGAGAGACCCAGTACTTC.

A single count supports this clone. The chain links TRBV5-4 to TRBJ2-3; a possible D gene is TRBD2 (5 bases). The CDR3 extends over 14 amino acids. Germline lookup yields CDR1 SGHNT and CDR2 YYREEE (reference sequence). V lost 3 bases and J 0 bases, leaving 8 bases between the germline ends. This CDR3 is CASSYPGSTDTQYF. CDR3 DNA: TGTGCCAGCAGCTACCCGGGGAGCACAGATACGCAGTATTTT.